This record concerns one TCR beta chain sequence. The repertoire was sequenced with immunoSEQ multiplex PCR; TCRdb's copy has only in-frame clones and lacks some. The sample has 100,000 to 150,000 clones; more than 85% are singletons. This entry is derived from a study of PD-1 blockade in mismatch repair-deficient tumors. Overall study: Patients had 12 to 13 mismatch repair-deficient cancer types and were previously treated and progressing.

The V and J ends lost 2 bases and 5 bases respectively, with 17 bases between them. CDR1 and CDR2 from the germline V gene are SGDLS and YYNGEE. The CDR3 is 15 amino acids. TCRs were sequenced from a few patients responding to pembrolizumab. The input for sequencing was peripheral blood, taken 44 weeks after starting pembrolizumab. The V gene is TRBV9, the J gene TRBJ2-7; D may be TRBD2 (5 bases). This clonotype originated in an adult with mismatch repair-deficient cancer. In nucleotides, the CDR3 is TGTGCCAGCAGCGTCGCGGGTTCGAACGGCGACGAGCAGTACTTC. Protein product: CASSVAGSNGDEQYF.